The rows below give T cell receptor beta chains drawn from one sample of a study of technical replicates of blood from a few donors. Using immunoSEQ multiplex PCR, the repertoire was profiled, and TCRdb retains in-frame clones only, with some absent. The data contain roughly 100,000 clones, 96% of them singletons. The sample was T cells isolated from PBMCs. The receptors here all came from a human donor in good health. Each CDR3 is given with its conserved first and last residue. A D gene is named only where the DNA matches it firmly. Rows may omit the clone size; those that give it use once, few, many or a size class.

TRBJ2-7 . TRBV6-5 . TGTGCCAGCAGTTACTCAAGGGGCCACTACGAGCAGTACTTC CASSYSRGHYEQYF
TRBJ2-7 . TRBV14 . TGTGCCAGCAGCCAAGTCATAGACAAACCCTACGAGCAGTACTTC CASSQVIDKPYEQYF
TRBJ2-3 . TRBV5-4 . TGTGCCAGCAGCTTGGACGCGGGGAGAGATACGCAGTATTTT CASSLDAGRDTQYF
TRBJ1-1 . TRBV27 . TGTGCCAGCTCTCCCCGAAGGGGCACTGAAGCTTTCTTT CASSPRRGTEAFF
TRBJ2-1 TRBD2 TRBV9 . TGTGCCAGCAGCGTCGGGTCTAGCGGCTCCTACAATGAGCAGTTCTTC CASSVGSSGSYNEQFF
TRBJ1-3 . TRBV4-1 . TGCGCCAGCAGCCAAGAATCGGGACTTTCTGGAAACACCATATATTTT CASSQESGLSGNTIYF
TRBJ2-3 . TRBV5-1 . TGCGCCAGCCTCGGCACAGATACGCAGTATTTT CASLGTDTQYF
TRBJ2-7 TRBD1 TRBV27 . TGTGCCAGCATGCCTGCGACAGGGATTAGCAACGAGCAGTACTTC CASMPATGISNEQYF
TRBJ2-7 TRBD2 TRBV11-3 . TGTGCCAGCACTAGACTAGCGGGAGATAGAGAGCAGTACTTC CASTRLAGDREQYF
TRBJ2-7 . TRBV28 once TGTGCCAGCAGTTTGACCCCAGGCGCCTACGAGCAGTACTTC CASSLTPGAYEQYF
TRBJ2-3 TRBD2 TRBV9 . TGTGCCAGCAGCGTAGGAGCGGGAGGTCAAACAGATACGCAGTATTTT CASSVGAGGQTDTQYF
TRBJ1-2 . TRBV6-5 . TGTGCCAGCAGCCCGTCGGAGGGCGTCTATGGCTACACCTTC CASSPSEGVYGYTF
TRBJ2-5 TRBD2 TRBV25-1 once TGTGCCAGCAGTGAACTGGCGGGAGGGCTAGAGACCCAGTACTTC CASSELAGGLETQYF
TRBJ2-1 . TRBV11-2 . TGTGCCAGCAGCTTAACTACCTACAATGAGCAGTTCTTC CASSLTTYNEQFF
TRBJ1-2 . TRBV5-1 once TGCGCCAGCAGCTTGACAGAGTTTTATGGCTACACCTTC CASSLTEFYGYTF
TRBJ2-1 TRBD2 TRBV11-3 . TGTGCCAGCAGCTTAGGCGTAGCGGGGGCCAGCAATGAGCAGTTCTTC CASSLGVAGASNEQFF
TRBJ2-1 . TRBV19 . TGTGCCAGTAGTAGCCCCCCGGGGTCCCGAATCTACAATGAGCAGTTCTTC CASSSPPGSRIYNEQFF
TRBJ1-1 . TRBV14 . TGTGCCAGCAGCCAAGTGGGCCGTTTTTCTGGGTCACGAAACACTGAAGCTTTCTTT CASSQVGRFSGSRNTEAFF
TRBJ2-2 . TRBV14 . TGTGCCAGCAGCCAACCCGCGGGCAAAAAAGGGGGGAACACCGGGGAGCTGTTTTTT CASSQPAGKKGGNTGELFF
TRBJ2-3 . TRBV13 once TGTGCCAGCAGCTACCTCGGACAGACAGATACGCAGTATTTT CASSYLGQTDTQYF
TRBJ1-2 TRBD1 TRBV28 . TGTGCCAGCAGGCGACAGGGACTCTATGGCTACACCTTC CASRRQGLYGYTF
TRBJ2-7 . TRBV27 . TGTGCCAGCAGTCAACAGGGTTACGAGCAGTACTTC CASSQQGYEQYF
TRBJ2-1 . TRBV7-6 . TGTGCCAGCAGATCCTCACCGGGAGCAACATACAATGAGCAGTTCTTC CASRSSPGATYNEQFF
TRBJ1-1 TRBD1 TRBV14 . TGTGCCAGCAGCCAAGATACGATTAGGACAGGGGGCCAAGCTTTCTTT CASSQDTIRTGGQAFF
TRBJ2-7 . TRBV27 . TGTGCCAGCAGGGGCGGCGACAGTTACGAGCAGTACTTC CASRGGDSYEQYF
TRBJ2-7 . TRBV27 . TGTGCCAGCAGTTTAATCCCTAGCGCCCACGAGCAGTACTTC CASSLIPSAHEQYF
TRBJ1-6 TRBD1 TRBV5-6 . TGTGCCAGCAGCTTCGGGACAGGGAAGGCACCCCTCCACTTT CASSFGTGKAPLHF
TRBJ2-1 TRBD2 TRBV6-5 . TGTGCCAGCAGGGATCCGGGACTAGCCTACAATGAGCAGTTCTTC CASRDPGLAYNEQFF
TRBJ2-1 TRBD2 TRBV2 . TGTGCCAGCAGTGAAGGGACTAGCGGAGTCAATGAGCAGTTCTTC CASSEGTSGVNEQFF
TRBJ2-2 TRBD2 TRBV7-2 . TGTGCCAGCAGCTTAGTAGCGGGAGTTACTACCGGGGAGCTGTTTTTT CASSLVAGVTTGELFF
TRBJ1-5 . TRBV7-2 . TGTGCCAGCAGCGATGGGGCGTGGCAGCCCCAGCATTTT CASSDGAWQPQHF
TRBJ2-7 . TRBV29-1 . TGCAGCGTTGAAGATATGACAGCAAGCTCCTACGAGCAGTACTTC CSVEDMTASSYEQYF
TRBJ1-2 . TRBV5-1 . TGCGCCAGCAGCTTGACCCCAGGGGTTAACTATGGCTACACCTTC CASSLTPGVNYGYTF
TRBJ2-3 . TRBV7-9 once TGTGCCAGCAGCTTTGCCAGGGATAGGCAGTATTTT CASSFARDRQYF
TRBJ2-7 TRBD2 TRBV4-1 . TGCGCCAGCAGCTCTCTAGCGGGAGGATTCTACGAGCAGTACTTC CASSSLAGGFYEQYF
TRBJ2-1 TRBD2 TRBV5-1 . TGCGCCAGCAGCGTTGGCTCTAGCGGGAATCGCAATGAGCAGTTCTTC CASSVGSSGNRNEQFF
TRBJ1-4 . TRBV7-8 . TGTGCCAGCAGCCCCGAACGAACAGGGATTAATGAAAAACTGTTTTTT CASSPERTGINEKLFF
TRBJ2-7 TRBD2 TRBV7-3 . TGTGCCAGCAGCCAAACTAGCGGGCTTTTCTACGAGCAGTACTTC CASSQTSGLFYEQYF
TRBJ2-7 . TRBV10-1 . TGCGCCAGCCCTTCTAGCGACAGCTACGAGCAGTACTTC CASPSSDSYEQYF
TRBJ2-1 TRBD2 TRBV10-3 . TGTGCCATCATTCCGGCTAGCGGGAGGACCCCTGACTTCTACAATGAGCAGTTCTTC CAIIPASGRTPDFYNEQFF
TRBJ1-2 . TRBV19 . TGTGCCAGTAGTAGACAGCCATCTACCTATGGCTACACCTTC CASSRQPSTYGYTF
TRBJ2-7 . TRBV6-1 . TGTGCCAGCAATGACGCGGGACAGCCCTCCTACGAGCAGTACTTC CASNDAGQPSYEQYF
TRBJ2-1 . TRBV19 . TGTGCCAGTAGTATAATAGTGGGGGCTAGTGATGAGCAGTTCTTC CASSIIVGASDEQFF
TRBJ2-3 . TRBV10-3 . TGTGCCATCAGTGAGATTGGCCGGGGTACAGATACGCAGTATTTT CAISEIGRGTDTQYF
TRBJ2-2 . TRBV11-2 . TGTGCCAGCAGCCCCCGAACAGGGATCCTGAACACCGGGGAGCTGTTTTTT CASSPRTGILNTGELFF
TRBJ1-5 TRBD1 TRBV15 . TGTGCCACCAGCAGGGGACAGGGGAGCAATCAGCCCCAGCATTTT CATSRGQGSNQPQHF
TRBJ1-5 . TRBV5-1 . TGCGCCAGCAGCTTGGAGGGGGGGAAACAGCCCCAGCATTTT CASSLEGGKQPQHF
TRBJ2-3 . TRBV6-5 . TGTGCCAGCAGTTACACGAGGTATAGCACAGATACGCAGTATTTT CASSYTRYSTDTQYF
TRBJ1-6 . TRBV6-6 . TGTGCCAGCATAAGACCGCAGGGGTCTGATAGTTCACCCCTCCACTTT CASIRPQGSDSSPLHF
TRBJ1-2 . TRBV7-3 . TGTGCCAGCAGCTTAACCCGCGGGCTTGAATATGGCTACACCTTC CASSLTRGLEYGYTF
TRBJ1-4 TRBD1 TRBV18 . TGTGCCAGCTCACCTTACAGGGGCTATGAAAAACTGTTTTTT CASSPYRGYEKLFF